One sample yielded the 23 T cell receptor beta chains listed below, sequenced in a study of blood T cells in healthy people across ages. Primers used in a second PCR of roughly 6 to 11 cycles were a sample-barcoded 5' primer and a J-beta primer mix. TCRdb re-analysed the 5' RACE reads in MiXCR, keeping a single row per CDR3 protein. The sample has about 670,000 distinct CDR3 sequences, approximately 40% seen once; the top ten hold 25% to 35%. The sample taken for sequencing was blood. These receptors all come from a man at least 80 years old in good health.

V is TRBV25-1 and J is TRBJ2-7; the D call may be TRBD1 or TRBD2 (6 bases each). Trimming removed 4 bases at V and 3 bases at J, with 13 bases between. The CDR3 is 14 amino acids. Per germline, CDR1 MGHDK and CDR2 SYGVNS. The CDR3 reads CASSVGGAGYEQYF. In DNA form, the CDR3 reads TGTGCCAGCAGTGTCGGGGGCGCTGGCTACGAGCAGTACTTC.

This clonotype has a count of ten or more. This may arise from a read error, as a much more abundant clone is one base away. The J gene is TRBJ2-5, the V gene TRBV6-5; perhaps TRBD2 as D (6 bases). Between the trimmed V and J ends, which lost 0 bases and 11 bases, there was a span of 19 bases. This CDR3 comprises 15 residues. Germline assignment: CDR1 MNHEY and CDR2 SVGAGI. In DNA, the CDR3 is TGTGCCAGCAGTTACTCGGGCGGAGGGGCGAATGAGCAGTACTTC. Translated, it gives CASSYSGGGANEQYF.

The CDR3: CASSERQGTGVYEQYF. The CDR3 DNA reads TGTGCCAGCAGTGAACGGCAAGGGACAGGGGTCTACGAGCAGTACTTC. J is TRBJ2-7 and V is TRBV25-1, with 10 bases fitting TRBD1. The CDR3 is 16 amino acids. In germline, CDR1 is MGHDK, CDR2 SYGVNS. Trimming removed 2 bases from V and 3 bases from J; junction bases left unmatched: 7.

J is TRBJ2-1 and V is TRBV6-1, with 8 bases identical to TRBD2. The germline CDR1 and CDR2 sequences are MNHNS and SASEGT. After removal of 4 bases from V and 6 bases from J, the junction contained 14 bases not matched to a gene. This CDR3 contains 17 residues. The CDR3 spells CASSAIAGRGRSNEQFF. For the CDR3, the DNA is TGTGCCAGCAGTGCGATAGCGGGGAGGGGTCGGTCCAATGAGCAGTTCTTC.

Ten or more counts support this clonotype. V gene TRBV9 combines with J gene TRBJ2-7; 10 bases match TRBD1. CDR1 SGDLS and CDR2 YYNGEE come from the germline V gene. This CDR3 spans 14 amino acids. The V and J ends lost 3 bases and 4 bases, in that order; junction bases with no gene match: 4. This CDR3 is CASSETGGGYEQYF. In nucleotides, the CDR3 is TGTGCCAGCAGCGAGACAGGGGGCGGGTACGAGCAGTACTTC.

This clonotype was seen only a few times. This chain joins TRBV21-1 and TRBJ1-2; TRBD1 is taken as the D call from the table, unchecked against the DNA. TRBV21-1 represents a pseudogene. The length of the CDR3 is 13 residues. CDR3: CASSRRGTYGYTF. As DNA, the CDR3 is TGTGCCAGCAGCAGGAGAGGGACCTATGGCTACACCTTC.

The chain carries TRBV7-2 and TRBJ2-7, with 10 bases aligning to TRBD1. The CDR3 is made up of 15 amino acids. V lost 3 bases to trimming and J lost 5 bases; unmatched junction nucleotides: 7. Germline CDR1 is SGHTA and CDR2 is FQGNSA. The CDR3 DNA is TGTGCCAGCAGCTTCAGCAGACAGGGGGCGCACGAGCAGTACTTC. Its translation: CASSFSRQGAHEQYF.

This clonotype was detected only a few times. The genes are TRBV3-1 and TRBJ1-1; possible D gene TRBD1, 6 bases. The CDR3 has 15 amino acids. Germline V lookup: CDR1 LGHDT, CDR2 YNNKEL (reference sequence). The V end was cut by 3 bases, the J end by 0 bases, with 11 bases between. The CDR3, as DNA: TGTGCCAGCAGCCACCGAGGACAGTTGAACACTGAAGCTTTCTTT. Encoded protein: CASSHRGQLNTEAFF.

The chain links TRBV18 to TRBJ2-2, with D unresolved. From germline, CDR1 is KGHSH and CDR2 LQKENI. V lost 5 bases and J lost 0, with 16 bases in between. The CDR3 is 17 amino acids. CDR3 bases: TGTGCCAGCTCAGGGTCAGTGTCAGGCCCGAACACCGGGGAGCTGTTTTTT. Its translation: CASSGSVSGPNTGELFF.

This clonotype was observed a few times. The gene calls are TRBV6-2 or TRBV6-3 and TRBJ2-7; D gene uncertain. The CDR3 length is 11 residues. CDR1 and CDR2 (germline): MNHEY, SVGEGT. V lost 2 bases and J 6 bases, leaving 5 bases between the germline ends. CDR3 loop: CASSYGVEQYF. The CDR3 DNA follows: TGTGCCAGCAGTTACGGGGTCGAGCAGTACTTC.

As concerns this clonotype: One junction end does not reproduce the germline sequence, and a read error may be involved. The J gene is TRBJ1-5, the V gene TRBV6-2 or TRBV6-3; no clear D gene. CDR3 size: 15 residues. Germline loops: CDR1 MNHEY, CDR2 SVGEGT. The CDR3 nucleotides are TGTGCCCGCAGTTACTCCGATGCAAGCAATCAGCCCCAGCATTTT. Protein product: CARSYSDASNQPQHF.

The DNA for the CDR3 is TGTGCCAGCAGCCCATCGGCTATTCAGGGGGCCGAGCAGTACTTC. Protein product: CASSPSAIQGAEQYF. The chain links TRBV7-9 to TRBJ2-4; 8 bases are shared with TRBD1. The better agreement between TRBJ2-7 and the DNA end casts doubt on the J call. This CDR3 spans 15 amino acids. Germline V gene lookup returns CDR1 SEHNR and CDR2 FQNEAQ (reference sequence).

This clonotype showed up just a few times. The chain links TRBV25-1 to TRBJ2-1; TRBD2 matches 14 bases. The J segment lost 8 bases and the V segment lost 6 bases, leaving 6 bases of the junction unmatched. CDR3 size: 15 residues. In germline, CDR1 is MGHDK, CDR2 SYGVNS. The CDR3 coding sequence is TGTGCCAGCAGCCAGAGACTAGCGGGAGGGTATGAGCAGTTCTTC. Protein product: CASSQRLAGGYEQFF.

Ten or more counts support this clonotype. The V and J genes are TRBV27 and TRBJ1-6; a possible D gene is TRBD1 (5 bases). The germline V gene encodes CDR1 MNHEY and CDR2 SMNVEV (reference sequence). This CDR3 is 14 amino acids long. V was clipped by 5 bases and J by 10 bases, with 15 bases between them. CDR3 DNA sequence: TGTGCCAGCAGTATGTCCGGTCGGGGCTCACCCCTCCACTTT. Amino acid sequence: CASSMSGRGSPLHF.

J is TRBJ2-3 and V is TRBV5-1; 8 bases match TRBD2. This CDR3 is 15 amino acids long. The germline CDR1 and CDR2 sequences are SGHRS and YFSETQ. Trimming removed 6 bases from V and 2 bases from J; junction bases left unmatched: 8. The CDR3 reads CASTLNGGDTDTQYF. CDR3 in DNA: TGCGCCAGCACCCTAAACGGGGGGGACACAGATACGCAGTATTTT.

The V call is TRBV2, the J call TRBJ2-1, with TRBD1 as a possible D gene (5 bases). The DNA end is more similar to TRBJ2-7, so the J call may be wrong. The CDR3 is 17 residues long. Germline values: CDR1 SNHLY, CDR2 FYNNEI. CDR3 residues: CASSPLYRTSSYNEQYF. CDR3 DNA sequence: TGTGCCAGCAGCCCCTTGTATAGGACATCCTCCTACAATGAGCAGTACTTC.

This clonotype appeared a few times. The rearrangement joins TRBV7-8 to TRBJ2-7, with TRBD2 matching over 8 bases. The V gene's germline CDR1 is SGHVS and CDR2 FQNEAQ. CDR3 length: 15 amino acids. V lost 3 bases and J lost 0; bases outside the gene matches: 4. CDR3 amino acids: CASSFPGGASYEQYF. For the CDR3, the DNA is TGTGCCAGCAGCTTTCCGGGAGGGGCCTCCTACGAGCAGTACTTC.

This clonotype was seen only a few times. The chain has TRBV5-1 and TRBJ2-1; TRBD2 aligns across 9 bases. CDR3 size: 14 residues. Per the germline V gene, CDR1 is SGHRS and CDR2 is YFSETQ. Trimming cost V 0 bases and J 7 bases; bases outside gene matches: 2. The CDR3 region has the DNA TGCGCCAGCAGCTTGGCTAGCGGGAAGAATGAGCAGTTCTTC. It specifies CASSLASGKNEQFF.

The table lists this clonotype with a few counts. The CDR3 loop reads CASTPRGTSWGVQFF. As DNA, the CDR3 is TGTGCCAGCACCCCGAGAGGGACGTCCTGGGGAGTGCAGTTCTTC. V usage is TRBV5-6 and J usage is TRBJ2-1; D assignment may be TRBD1 or TRBD2 (5 bases each). The germline V gene encodes CDR1 SGHDT and CDR2 YYEEEE. Trimming pared 6 bases from V and 12 bases from J, leaving 25 bases between. CDR3 size: 15 residues.

The V gene is TRBV20-1, the J gene TRBJ2-4; 12 bases are a match to TRBD2. CDR1 is DFQATT and CDR2 is SNEGSKA in the germline V gene (reference sequence). V lost 5 bases, J lost 8 bases, and 13 bases stayed unmatched. This CDR3 contains 16 residues. This CDR3 reads CSAHGASGGAVDIQYF. CDR3 coding DNA: TGCAGTGCTCATGGTGCTAGCGGGGGGGCCGTGGACATTCAGTACTTC.

About this clonotype: The junction departs from the called germline gene at one end, perhaps through a read error. J is TRBJ2-4 and V is TRBV30; TRBD2 is a possible D gene (5 bases). Gene TRBJ2-7 matches the end of the DNA better, so the J call may be wrong. CDR3 length equals 14 residues. CDR1 is GTSNPN and CDR2 is SVGIG in the germline V gene (reference sequence). The CDR3 DNA follows: TGTGTCTGGAGTGCATCAGGACTGACCCACGAGCAGTACTTC. Its protein product is CVWSASGLTHEQYF.

The gene calls are TRBV6-2 or TRBV6-3 and TRBJ2-7; 8 bases are shared with TRBD2. From germline, CDR1 is MNHEY and CDR2 SVGEGT. Unmatched junction bases numbered 13, after V lost 4 bases and J lost 5 bases. This CDR3 spans 16 amino acids. CDR3 nucleotide sequence: TGTGCCAGCAGTTTACTCCTAGCGGGTCCTCTCCACGAGCAGTACTTC. Residues: CASSLLLAGPLHEQYF.

This clonotype showed up just a few times. The rearrangement links TRBV4-1 to TRBJ2-5, with D perhaps TRBD2 (6 bases). Germline CDR1 and CDR2: MGHRA and YSYEKL. V lost 1 base and J lost 1, with 7 bases in between. The CDR3 extends over 14 amino acids. CDR3 bases: TGCGCCAGCAGCCAAGTGGGGGGCCAAGAGACCCAGTACTTC. Amino acid sequence: CASSQVGGQETQYF.